Listed below are T cell receptor beta chains from one sample, sequenced in a study of T cell responses to AZD1222 COVID-19 vaccine. Assay: immunoSEQ multiplex PCR; the TCRdb copy retains only in-frame clones and omits some. This sample carries about 120,000 clones, roughly 91% of them seen once, and the ten largest clones take about 5%. The starting material was peripheral blood, obtained 28 days after the second AZD1222 dose. The origin of the receptors is an adult who received the AZD1222 COVID-19 vaccine. Each CDR3 is given without its conserved first and last residue. The order of the fields is V gene, J gene, CDR3 protein.

V: TRBV10-3
J: TRBJ1-1
CDR3: AISEPGTGDEAF

V: TRBV11-2
J: TRBJ1-4
CDR3: ASSLTGAVTNEKLF

V: TRBV3-1/TRBV3-2
J: TRBJ1-2
CDR3: ASSQAPEGLLRFPIYGYT

V: TRBV19
J: TRBJ2-1
CDR3: ASSMTSGGNEQF

V: TRBV30
J: TRBJ1-2
CDR3: AWKGAGSYGYT

V: TRBV12-3/TRBV12-4
J: TRBJ1-6
CDR3: ASSPRGNSPLH

V: TRBV10-3
J: TRBJ1-1
CDR3: AISPRAPSGDTEAF

V: TRBV5-1
J: TRBJ1-1
CDR3: ASSFGSGRANTEAF

V: TRBV10-3
J: TRBJ1-2
CDR3: AISDGAGDGYT

V: TRBV7-9
J: TRBJ2-7
CDR3: ASSLTSSYEQY

V: TRBV11-2
J: TRBJ2-7
CDR3: ASSLGLFYEQY

V: TRBV4-3
J: TRBJ2-1
CDR3: ASSQWTGYNEQF